This T cell receptor beta chain was documented in a study of cytomegalovirus exposure and HLA in healthy donors. Study-wide results and caveats: The majority of TCR sequences were rare, yet some public TCRs appeared in many donors. Earlier findings revealed that most TCR beta V segments proved productive either about 87% or about 30% of the time.

It was with 60 Vbeta and 13 Jbeta primers that the PCR ran. Data came from immunoSEQ multiplex PCR; TCRdb stores just in-frame clones and leaves some out. The data contain some 200,000 clones, roughly four fifths of them seen just once; the ten biggest clones take up roughly 0.095%. Concerning this clone itself: Its cognate antigen is unknown.

V shed 4 bases, J shed 7 bases, and the junction held 16 bases outside the gene matches. The CDR3 is made up of 17 amino acids. The germline gives CDR1 MNHEY, CDR2 SMNVEV (reference sequence). The sequencing sample was made of PBMCs. The source of this sequence is a boy between 2 and 10 years old in good health and CMV-seronegative. The rearrangement links TRBV27 to TRBJ2-7; TRBD1 aligns across 10 bases. DNA for the CDR3: TGTGCCAGCAGTTACGCCCACGGGGGACAGGGGAGATGGGAGCAGTACTTC. This encodes CASSYAHGGQGRWEQYF.